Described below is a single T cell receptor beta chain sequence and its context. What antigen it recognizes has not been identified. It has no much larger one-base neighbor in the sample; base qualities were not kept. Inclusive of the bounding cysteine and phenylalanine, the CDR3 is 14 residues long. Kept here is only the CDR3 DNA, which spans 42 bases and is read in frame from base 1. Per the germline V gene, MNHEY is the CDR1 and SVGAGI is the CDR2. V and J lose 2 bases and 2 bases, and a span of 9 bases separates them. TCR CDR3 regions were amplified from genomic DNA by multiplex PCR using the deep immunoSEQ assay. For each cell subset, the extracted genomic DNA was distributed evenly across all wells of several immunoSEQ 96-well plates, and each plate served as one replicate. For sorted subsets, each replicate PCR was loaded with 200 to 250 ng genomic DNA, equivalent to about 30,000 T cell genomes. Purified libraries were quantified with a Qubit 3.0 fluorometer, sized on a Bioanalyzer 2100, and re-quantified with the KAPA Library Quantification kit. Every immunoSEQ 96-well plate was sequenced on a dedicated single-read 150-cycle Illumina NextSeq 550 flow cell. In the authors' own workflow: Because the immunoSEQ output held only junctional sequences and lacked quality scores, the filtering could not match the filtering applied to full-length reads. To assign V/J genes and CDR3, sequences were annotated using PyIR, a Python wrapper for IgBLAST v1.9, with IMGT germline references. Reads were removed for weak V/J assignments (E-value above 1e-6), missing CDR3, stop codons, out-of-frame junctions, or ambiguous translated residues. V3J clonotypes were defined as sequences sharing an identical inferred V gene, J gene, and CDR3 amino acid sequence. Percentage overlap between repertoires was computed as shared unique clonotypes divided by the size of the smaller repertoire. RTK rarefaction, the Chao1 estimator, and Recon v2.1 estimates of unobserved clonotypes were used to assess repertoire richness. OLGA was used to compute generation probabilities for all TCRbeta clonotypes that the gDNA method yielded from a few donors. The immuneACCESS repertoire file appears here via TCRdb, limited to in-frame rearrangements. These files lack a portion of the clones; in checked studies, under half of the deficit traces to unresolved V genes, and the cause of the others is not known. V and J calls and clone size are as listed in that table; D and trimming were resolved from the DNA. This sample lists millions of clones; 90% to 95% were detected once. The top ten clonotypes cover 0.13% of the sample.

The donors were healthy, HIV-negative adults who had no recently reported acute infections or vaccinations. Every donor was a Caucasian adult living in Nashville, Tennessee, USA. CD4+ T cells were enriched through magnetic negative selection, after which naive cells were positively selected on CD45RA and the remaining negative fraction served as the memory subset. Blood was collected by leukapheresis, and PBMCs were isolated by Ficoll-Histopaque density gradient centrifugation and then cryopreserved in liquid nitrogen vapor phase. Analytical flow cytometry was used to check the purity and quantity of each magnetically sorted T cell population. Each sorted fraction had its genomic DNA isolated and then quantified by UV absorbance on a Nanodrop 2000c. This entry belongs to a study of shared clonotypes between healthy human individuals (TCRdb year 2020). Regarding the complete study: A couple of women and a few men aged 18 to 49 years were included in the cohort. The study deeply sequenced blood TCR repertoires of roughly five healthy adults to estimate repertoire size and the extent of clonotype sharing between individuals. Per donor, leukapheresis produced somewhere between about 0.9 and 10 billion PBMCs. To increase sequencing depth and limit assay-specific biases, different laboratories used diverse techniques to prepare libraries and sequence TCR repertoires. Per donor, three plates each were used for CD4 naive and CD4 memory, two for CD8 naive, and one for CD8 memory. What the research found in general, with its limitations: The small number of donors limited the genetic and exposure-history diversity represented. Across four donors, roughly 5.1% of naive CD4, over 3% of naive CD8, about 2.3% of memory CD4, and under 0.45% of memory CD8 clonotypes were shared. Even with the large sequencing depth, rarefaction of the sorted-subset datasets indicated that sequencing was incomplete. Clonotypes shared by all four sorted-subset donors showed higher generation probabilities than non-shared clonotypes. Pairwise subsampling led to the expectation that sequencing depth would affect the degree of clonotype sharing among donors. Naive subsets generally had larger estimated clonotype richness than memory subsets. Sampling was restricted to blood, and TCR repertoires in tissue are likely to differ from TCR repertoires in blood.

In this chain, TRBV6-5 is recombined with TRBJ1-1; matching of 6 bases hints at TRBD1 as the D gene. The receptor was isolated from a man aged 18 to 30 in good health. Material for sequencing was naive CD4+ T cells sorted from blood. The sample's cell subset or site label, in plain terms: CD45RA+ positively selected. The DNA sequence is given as TGTGCCAGCAGTTACGGGGGCTTCAACACTGAAGCTTTCTTT. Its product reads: CASSYGGFNTEAFF.